Listed below are T cell receptor beta chains from one sample, sequenced in a study of blood T cells in healthy people across ages. MiXCR, run by TCRdb on the 5' RACE reads, gives a single entry per CDR3 protein. The table includes 1.5 million to 2 million distinct CDR3 sequences, roughly two fifths detected once. Input material: blood. The source of these receptors is a human donor in good health. The CDR3 runs from the conserved cysteine through the conserved F or W. Each record gives: V gene, clone size, D gene, J gene, CDR3 DNA, CDR3 protein. The D gene is left open where the match is weak. Clone size is stated in some rows and not others, as once, few, many or a class when expanded.

TRBV18	few	TRBD1	TRBJ2-7	TGTGCCAGCTCGGGAAGACAGGGTAGCGAGCAGTACTTC	CASSGRQGSEQYF
TRBV29-1	few	NA	TRBJ1-2	TGCAGCGTTGAAGATGGTAGGGCTGGCTACACCTTC	CSVEDGRAGYTF
TRBV15	NA	TRBD2	TRBJ2-5	TGTGCCACCAGCAGAGTGGCTAGCGGGATTAATCAAGAGACCCAGTACTTC	CATSRVASGINQETQYF
TRBV6-1	few	TRBD1	TRBJ1-1	TGTGCCAGCAGCGGAGGGACAGCTGAAGCTTTCTTT	CASSGGTAEAFF
TRBV7-9	once	TRBD1	TRBJ2-5	TGTGCCAGCAGCTTACGGGACAGGGGTTTCCAGGAGACCCAGTACTTC	CASSLRDRGFQETQYF
TRBV14	NA	NA	TRBJ2-5	TGTGCCAGCAGCCAAGATCCTAGCTTCGTTGGCGGGCAGTACTTC	CASSQDPSFVGGQYF
TRBV7-8	NA	NA	TRBJ2-7	TGTGCCAGCAGCTTTGATAACGGCTACGAGCAGTACTTC	CASSFDNGYEQYF
TRBV24-1	NA	TRBD1	TRBJ2-1	TGTGCCACCAGTGATTTAGGGACAGGGGGCGTTGAGCAGTTCTTC	CATSDLGTGGVEQFF
TRBV20-1	NA	NA	TRBJ1-2	TGCAGTGCTAGAGATCCCTCTACGGACTATGGCTACACCTTC	CSARDPSTDYGYTF
TRBV4-2	many	TRBD2	TRBJ2-3	TGTGCCAGCAGCCCGGAGCGGGGGGCCGCGGATACGCAGTATTTT	CASSPERGAADTQYF
TRBV28	few	NA	TRBJ2-7	TGTGCCGGGGGTAGGGGAGAACTAAGGGAGCAGTACTTC	CAGGRGELREQYF
TRBV7-9	NA	NA	TRBJ2-7	TGTGCCAGCAGCTTAGCTAGTCTAGCCGAGCAGTACTTC	CASSLASLAEQYF
TRBV27	NA	TRBD2	TRBJ2-3	TGTGCCAGCAGTTTTCTAGGTAGCGGGGGCACAGATACGCAGTATTTT	CASSFLGSGGTDTQYF
TRBV5-1	NA	NA	TRBJ2-7	TGCGCCAGCAGCTGGGGGGCGGTCTCCAGCGAGCAGTACTTC	CASSWGAVSSEQYF
TRBV7-2	few	TRBD2	TRBJ2-5	TGTGCCAGCAGCTTACACGGCTCGGGAGGGGAGACCCAGTACTTC	CASSLHGSGGETQYF
TRBV20-1	NA	NA	TRBJ2-3	TGCAGTGCTAGAGATAGGGGAGACACAGATACGCAGTATTTT	CSARDRGDTDTQYF
TRBV20-1	NA	NA	TRBJ2-4	TGCAGTGCTATCTCGGACAAAAACATTCAGTACTTC	CSAISDKNIQYF
TRBV6-5	few	NA	TRBJ1-2	TGTGCCAGCCAAGCTCGGGGGCCCTACTATGGCTACACCTTC	CASQARGPYYGYTF
TRBV6-5	NA	NA	TRBJ1-2	TGTGCCAGCAGTTACCGGGCAGGCCTCTATGGCTACACCTTC	CASSYRAGLYGYTF
TRBV7-2	NA	NA	TRBJ1-2	TGTGCCAGCACAGACTCGGGGGGCAAGGGCTACACCTTC	CASTDSGGKGYTF
TRBV3-1	NA	TRBD1	TRBJ2-7	TGTGCCAGCAGCCCCGGGACAGGGGATAACTACGAGCAGTACTTC	CASSPGTGDNYEQYF
TRBV4-3	few	TRBD1	TRBJ1-2	TGCGCCAGCAGCCAAGATGAGGTGGACAGGGTATTTGGAATAGACGGCTACACCTTC	CASSQDEVDRVFGIDGYTF
TRBV7-9	NA	NA	TRBJ2-4	TGTGCCAGCAGCGATGGTGTTAACATTCAGTACTTC	CASSDGVNIQYF
TRBV13	NA	NA	TRBJ1-6	TGTGCCAGCAGCGGCGGTTTGGGTAATTCACCCCTCCACTTT	CASSGGLGNSPLHF
TRBV14	NA	TRBD1	TRBJ2-5	TGTGCCAGCAGCCATCTTGGGACAGTAGGTAGTGAGGAGCCCCAGTACTTC	CASSHLGTVGSEEPQYF
TRBV7-7	few	NA	TRBJ2-7	TGTGCTAGCAGCTTAGGAGGGTCAGGGAAAGGCTACGAGCAGTACTTC	CASSLGGSGKGYEQYF
TRBV7-9	NA	NA	TRBJ2-7	TGTGCCAACAACTTTGGGGGACCCTACGAGCAGTACTTC	CANNFGGPYEQYF
TRBV6-2/TRBV6-3	NA	TRBD1	TRBJ2-2	TGTGCCAGCAGTTACCCAGACAGGGGCACCGGGGAGCTGTTTTTT	CASSYPDRGTGELFF
TRBV11-3	few	NA	TRBJ2-4	TGTGCCAGCAGCTTTCATAGGGGAGACATTCAGTACTTC	CASSFHRGDIQYF
TRBV20-1	NA	NA	TRBJ2-7	TGCAGTGCTAGAGGACGGGAAGGGGTCCCCTACTACGAGCAGTACTTC	CSARGREGVPYYEQYF
TRBV7-9	many	NA	TRBJ2-5	TGTGCCAGCAGCTTATTTAGAGAGACCCAGTACTTC	CASSLFRETQYF
TRBV7-9	once	TRBD2	TRBJ2-3	TGTGCCAGCAGCTTAGGAGGGGATCGGGAGGCAGATACGCAGTATTTT	CASSLGGDREADTQYF
TRBV7-6	NA	NA	TRBJ2-7	TGTGCCAGCAGCTTAGATACAGCCTTTGGCGAGCAGTACTTC	CASSLDTAFGEQYF
TRBV7-9	NA	NA	TRBJ1-4	TGTGCCAGCAGCATCATAGGGGCGCATGAAAAACTGTTTTTT	CASSIIGAHEKLFF
TRBV9	once	TRBD2	TRBJ2-5	TGTGCCAGCAGCTCACCCCGGGGGGGACTAGCGGGCCAAGAGACCCAGTACTTC	CASSSPRGGLAGQETQYF
TRBV6-5	NA	NA	TRBJ1-1	TGTGCCAGCAGTTTTTTTTTGGGGAACACTGAAGCTTTCTTT	CASSFFLGNTEAFF
TRBV6-5	few	TRBD2	TRBJ2-7	TGTGCCAGCAGTTACTCTTCGGGGCAAGCGGGGGCCACCTACGAGCAGTACTTC	CASSYSSGQAGATYEQYF
TRBV25-1	once	NA	TRBJ1-2	TGTGCCAGCAGTCCCTTGGGCGTGGGGGCCAGAGGCTATGGCTACACCTTC	CASSPLGVGARGYGYTF
TRBV28	few	NA	TRBJ2-3	TGTGCCAGCAGCGAAGGGGGTGGACGGAGCACAGATACGCAGTATTTT	CASSEGGGRSTDTQYF
TRBV5-5	NA	NA	TRBJ1-2	TGTGCCAGCAGCCGGGAGGGCAGGGTAAACTATGGCTACACCTTC	CASSREGRVNYGYTF
TRBV7-2	NA	NA	TRBJ2-6	TGTGCCAGCAGCTTAGCAATCCTGAGGGGGGAAGGTGGGGCCAACGTCCTGACTTTC	CASSLAILRGEGGANVLTF
TRBV12-3/TRBV12-4	few	TRBD1	TRBJ2-4	TGTGCCAGCAGTCCCGGGACAGGGACTGGAAACATTCAGTACTTC	CASSPGTGTGNIQYF
TRBV5-1	NA	TRBD2	TRBJ2-1	TGCGCCAGCAGCTTGGTAGCGGGGGGCGCCTCCTACAATGAGCAGTTCTTC	CASSLVAGGASYNEQFF
TRBV28	NA	NA	TRBJ1-3	TGTGCCAGCAGTTTACAGGGGTCTGGAAACACCATATATTTT	CASSLQGSGNTIYF
TRBV3-1	NA	NA	TRBJ2-2	TGTGCCAGCAGCCAAACGGACCGAAACACCGGGGAGCTGTTTTTT	CASSQTDRNTGELFF